This T cell receptor beta chain is from a study of blood T cell repertoires in COVID-19. Only one count was recorded for this clone. Profiling relied on immunoSEQ multiplex PCR, and the TCRdb table lists in-frame clones only, not all of them. The top ten clones hold 0.95% to 1.3% of a sample with some 420,000 clones, 80% to 90% of them seen once. V lost 6 bases, J lost 0 bases, and 11 bases lay in between. Germline loops: CDR1 MNHEY, CDR2 SVGAGI. The CDR3 length is 15 residues. Ages ranged from about 18 to 89 years, with residence in around 24 US areas. The rearrangement joins TRBV6-5 to TRBJ1-4; D is perhaps TRBD1 (6 bases). Input material: PBMCs or T cells enriched from blood (not recorded which). This sequence originates from a man under 40 who had recovered from COVID-19. CDR3 DNA sequence: TGTGCCAGCAGAGAGACAGGACCAACTAATGAAAAACTGTTTTTT. Translation gives CASRETGPTNEKLFF.